These T cell receptor beta chains were read from a single sample in a study of blood T cell repertoires in COVID-19. Only in-frame clones appear in the TCRdb table, and some are missing; sequencing was by immunoSEQ multiplex PCR. Of 100,000 to 150,000 clones in the sample, around 88% are singletons; the top ten hold 10%. Sequences were obtained from peripheral blood. These receptors originate from a man in his fifties with acute or convalescent COVID-19. Each CDR3 is given with its conserved first and last residue. A D gene is named only where the DNA matches it firmly. Rows may omit the clone size; those that give it use once, few, many or a size class.

D: TRBD1; J: TRBJ1-4; size: NA; length: 15; V: TRBV5-4; DNA: TGTGCCAGCAGCTTTACCACGGGACAGGCTGAAAAACTGTTTTTT; CDR3: CASSFTTGQAEKLFF
D: NA; J: TRBJ2-7; size: NA; length: 16; V: TRBV5-1; DNA: TGCGCCAGCAGCGCTTTGGAGGGCACGATGGGATACGAGCAGTACTTC; CDR3: CASSALEGTMGYEQYF
D: NA; J: TRBJ1-1; size: NA; length: 13; V: TRBV11-3; DNA: TGTGCCAGCAGCCCCGCTCGAGCAGGGAGGGCTTTCTTT; CDR3: CASSPARAGRAFF
D: NA; J: TRBJ1-4; size: once; length: 15; V: TRBV15; DNA: TGTGCCACCAGCACCCCCAGGGGAACTAATGAAAAACTGTTTTTT; CDR3: CATSTPRGTNEKLFF
D: NA; J: TRBJ1-3; size: NA; length: 14; V: TRBV6-2/TRBV6-3; DNA: TGTGCCAGCAGTTATTACTTTCCTGGAAACACCATATATTTT; CDR3: CASSYYFPGNTIYF
D: NA; J: TRBJ1-3; size: NA; length: 15; V: TRBV6-5; DNA: TGTGCCAGCATGGGTGGGGCCTTGGGTGGAAACACCATATATTTT; CDR3: CASMGGALGGNTIYF
D: NA; J: TRBJ1-1; size: NA; length: 16; V: TRBV5-1; DNA: TGCGCCAGCAGCTTGGAGGGCCAGGGTGTTTATGCTGAAGCTTTCTTT; CDR3: CASSLEGQGVYAEAFF
D: NA; J: TRBJ2-3; size: NA; length: 11; V: TRBV20-1; DNA: TGCAGTGCCCCAATCACAGATACGCAGTATTTT; CDR3: CSAPITDTQYF
D: TRBD1; J: TRBJ1-1; size: NA; length: 12; V: TRBV10-1; DNA: TGCGCCAGCAGTGTGGCAGGGGGCCCAGCTTTCTTT; CDR3: CASSVAGGPAFF
D: TRBD2; J: TRBJ2-1; size: NA; length: 14; V: TRBV2; DNA: TGTGCCAGCAATGTTGGAGCGGGAGTCGATGAGCAGTTCTTC; CDR3: CASNVGAGVDEQFF
D: TRBD1; J: TRBJ2-1; size: NA; length: 16; V: TRBV5-8; DNA: TGTGCCAGCACCATAGTAGGGGGCTCCTTTTACAATGAGCAGTTCTTC; CDR3: CASTIVGGSFYNEQFF
D: TRBD1; J: TRBJ1-2; size: NA; length: 16; V: TRBV28; DNA: TGTGCCAGCAGCACCCGCCGGGAGGGGGCGCTTAGTGGCTACACCTTC; CDR3: CASSTRREGALSGYTF
D: NA; J: TRBJ1-6; size: few; length: 15; V: TRBV28; DNA: TGTGCCAGCAGGCCCCAGGGAACCTATAATTCACCCCTCCACTTT; CDR3: CASRPQGTYNSPLHF
D: NA; J: TRBJ1-1; size: NA; length: 14; V: TRBV18; DNA: TGTGCCAGCTCACCAGGGCGACCTAACACTGAAGCTTTCTTT; CDR3: CASSPGRPNTEAFF
D: NA; J: TRBJ1-1; size: NA; length: 14; V: TRBV5-1; DNA: TGCGCCAGCAGCCAACTAACAGGGAACACTGAAGCTTTCTTT; CDR3: CASSQLTGNTEAFF
D: NA; J: TRBJ1-1; size: NA; length: 13; V: TRBV9; DNA: TGTGCCAGCAGCGGCGGACAGTACACTGAAGCTTTCTTT; CDR3: CASSGGQYTEAFF
D: TRBD2; J: TRBJ2-1; size: NA; length: 17; V: TRBV14; DNA: TGTGCCAGCAGCCCGAAGCGAAGTAGCGGGAGGGACAATGAGCAGTTCTTC; CDR3: CASSPKRSSGRDNEQFF
D: TRBD2; J: TRBJ2-7; size: NA; length: 15; V: TRBV27; DNA: TGTGCCAGCAGGAAAGGACTAGCGGAACCCTACGAGCAGTACTTC; CDR3: CASRKGLAEPYEQYF
D: NA; J: TRBJ2-7; size: NA; length: 14; V: TRBV2; DNA: TGTGCCAGCAGAGGACAAGTAGCCTCCTACGAGCAGTACTTC; CDR3: CASRGQVASYEQYF
D: TRBD1; J: TRBJ1-2; size: NA; length: 15; V: TRBV2; DNA: TGTGCCAGCCACCAAGAAGGGGGCAAAGGGTATGGCTACACCTTC; CDR3: CASHQEGGKGYGYTF
D: TRBD1; J: TRBJ2-1; size: NA; length: 18; V: TRBV28; DNA: TGTGCCAGCAGTTTTCCCGAGCCCGGGACAGGGGAAGACAATGAGCAGTTCTTC; CDR3: CASSFPEPGTGEDNEQFF
D: TRBD2; J: TRBJ2-1; size: NA; length: 13; V: TRBV19; DNA: TGTGCCAGCATTAGCCGGCTAGCGGGTGAGCAGTTCTTC; CDR3: CASISRLAGEQFF
D: NA; J: TRBJ2-2; size: NA; length: 15; V: TRBV28; DNA: TGTGCCAGCACCCAGGGGTCCCCGAACACCGGGGAGCTGTTTTTT; CDR3: CASTQGSPNTGELFF
D: TRBD2; J: TRBJ2-1; size: NA; length: 15; V: TRBV24-1; DNA: TGTGCCACCAGTCTGGCGGGCGGGAGGGTGTATGAGCAGTTCTTC; CDR3: CATSLAGGRVYEQFF
D: NA; J: TRBJ1-6; size: NA; length: 15; V: TRBV5-1; DNA: TGCGCCAGCAGCTTGGCAGGGGAGGGGGGGTCACCCCTCCACTTT; CDR3: CASSLAGEGGSPLHF
D: NA; J: TRBJ1-6; size: NA; length: 15; V: TRBV7-2; DNA: TGTGCCAGCAGCTTAGCCAGCTCCTATAATTCACCCCTCCACTTT; CDR3: CASSLASSYNSPLHF
D: NA; J: TRBJ1-1; size: few; length: 13; V: TRBV6-6; DNA: TGTGCCGCTTCACAGGGTCCGGGCACTGAAGCTTTCTTT; CDR3: CAASQGPGTEAFF